This T cell receptor beta chain was observed in a study of control samples from healthy donors and cancer patients. The CDR3 runs to 15 residues. V was cut by 0 bases and J by 9 bases, with 12 bases left in between. CDR1 and CDR2 from the germline V gene are LGHNT and FRNRAP. Measured with immunoSEQ multiplex PCR; TCRdb has only the in-frame clones, and not every one. The table has 120,000 or so clones, less than 95% seen once; the top ten hold about 3.6%. The sequence derives from a man aged 30-40 years in good health. Sequences were obtained from blood. This chain joins TRBV12-5 and TRBJ1-6; a weak D match, TRBD1 (5 bases). The CDR3 sequence: CASGLVTGVTSPLHF. The CDR3 DNA follows: TGTGCTAGTGGTTTGGTAACGGGGGTCACTTCACCCCTCCACTTT.